This T cell receptor beta chain originates from a study of CD8+ T cells in alopecia areata. Extracted RNA was reverse transcribed into cDNA, the sequencing template. Assay used: immunoSEQ multiplex PCR; TCRdb lists only in-frame clones, some missing. The repertoire holds around 6,900 clones, with approximately 71% as singletons. The length of the CDR3 is 14 residues. V was trimmed by 4 bases and J by 4 bases, leaving 14 bases between them. Germline V gene data show CDR1 as SGHRS and CDR2 as YFSETQ. Treatment here: oral pan-JAK inhibitor, 5-10 mg twice daily. Individuals with alopecia areata gave both lesional scalp punch biopsies and peripheral blood for collection. This clone occurred a few times.

The chain couples TRBV5-1 to TRBJ1-1; D gene unclear. The receptor was isolated from a human donor with alopecia areata. Sequences were derived from skin, sampled at week 4, from a patient treated with tofacitinib. The CDR3 coding sequence is TGCGCCAGCAGCCCCCCCCCGGGCACCACTGAAGCTTTCTTT. Translating it yields CASSPPPGTTEAFF.